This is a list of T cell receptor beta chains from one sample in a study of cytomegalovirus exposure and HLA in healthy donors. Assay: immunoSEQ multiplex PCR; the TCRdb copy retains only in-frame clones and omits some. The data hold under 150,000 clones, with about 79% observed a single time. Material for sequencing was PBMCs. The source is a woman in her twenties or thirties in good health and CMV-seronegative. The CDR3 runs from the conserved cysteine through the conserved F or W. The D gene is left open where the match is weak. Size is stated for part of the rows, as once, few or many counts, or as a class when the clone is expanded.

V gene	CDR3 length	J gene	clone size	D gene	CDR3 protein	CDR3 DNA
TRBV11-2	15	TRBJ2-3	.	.	CASSFAGIGLDTQYF	TGTGCCAGCAGCTTCGCAGGGATAGGGCTAGATACGCAGTATTTT
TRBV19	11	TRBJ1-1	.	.	CASSISSEAFF	TGTGCCAGTAGTATCTCGTCGGAAGCTTTCTTT
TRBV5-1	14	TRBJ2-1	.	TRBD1	CASSLDRVGNEQFF	TGCGCCAGCAGCCTGGACAGGGTGGGCAATGAGCAGTTCTTC
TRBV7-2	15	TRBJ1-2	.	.	CASSKTGREFYGYTF	TGTGCCAGCAGCAAAACAGGGAGGGAGTTCTATGGCTACACCTTC
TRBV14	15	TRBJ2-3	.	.	CASSQETGFYDTQYF	TGTGCCAGCAGCCAAGAAACAGGATTCTACGATACGCAGTATTTT
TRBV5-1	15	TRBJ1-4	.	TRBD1	CASSKDRATNEKLFF	TGCGCCAGCAGCAAGGACAGGGCTACTAATGAAAAACTGTTTTTT
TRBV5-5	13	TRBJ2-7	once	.	CASSPTSLYEQYF	TGTGCCAGCAGCCCGACTAGTTTATACGAGCAGTACTTC
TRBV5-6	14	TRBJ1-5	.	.	CASSPQGRNQPQHF	TGTGCCAGCAGCCCCCAGGGGCGCAATCAGCCCCAGCATTTT
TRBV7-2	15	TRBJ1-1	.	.	CASSLQGMTNTEAFF	TGTGCCAGCAGCTTGCAGGGAATGACGAACACTGAAGCTTTCTTT
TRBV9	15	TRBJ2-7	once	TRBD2	CASSTAGGTRQQQYF	TGTGCCAGCAGCACCGCGGGGGGGACTAGACAGCAGCAGTACTTC
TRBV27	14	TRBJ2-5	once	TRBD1	CASSLSTGQETQYF	TGTGCCAGCAGTTTATCGACAGGGCAAGAGACCCAGTACTTC
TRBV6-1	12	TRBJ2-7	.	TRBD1	CATRQGAHEQYF	TGTGCCACCCGACAGGGGGCCCACGAGCAGTACTTC
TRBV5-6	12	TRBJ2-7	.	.	CASSVDTYEQYF	TGTGCCAGCAGCGTCGACACCTACGAGCAGTACTTC
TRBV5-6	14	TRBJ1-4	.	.	CASSDTGSNEKLFF	TGTGCCAGCAGCGATACAGGATCAAATGAAAAACTGTTTTTT
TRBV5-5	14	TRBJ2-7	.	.	CASSISEGPYEQYF	TGTGCCAGCAGCATCTCGGAGGGCCCGTACGAGCAGTACTTC
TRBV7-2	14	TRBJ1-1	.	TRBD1	CASSRQGIAPEAFF	TGTGCCAGCAGCCGACAGGGGATTGCCCCTGAAGCTTTCTTT
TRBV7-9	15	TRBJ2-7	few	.	CASSQTRTASYEQYF	TGTGCCAGCAGCCAAACGAGGACAGCCTCCTACGAGCAGTACTTC
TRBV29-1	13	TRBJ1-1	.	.	CSVESRANTEAFF	TGCAGCGTTGAAAGCAGGGCTAACACTGAAGCTTTCTTT
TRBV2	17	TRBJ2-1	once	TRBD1	CASSERARDRWDNEQFF	TGTGCCAGCAGTGAAAGGGCACGGGACAGGTGGGACAATGAGCAGTTCTTC
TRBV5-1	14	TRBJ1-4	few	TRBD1	CASSSRDSKGKLFF	TGCGCCAGCAGCTCCCGGGACAGCAAGGGAAAACTGTTTTTT
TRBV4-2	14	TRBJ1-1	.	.	CASSQVGEETEAFF	TGTGCCAGCAGCCAAGTGGGGGAGGAGACTGAAGCTTTCTTT
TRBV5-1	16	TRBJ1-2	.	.	CASSLAGTTRRDGYTF	TGCGCCAGCAGCTTAGCCGGGACAACCCGAAGAGATGGCTACACCTTC
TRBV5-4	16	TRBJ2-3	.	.	CASSSIEDFSTDTQYF	TGTGCCAGCAGCTCCATAGAAGACTTTAGCACAGATACGCAGTATTTT
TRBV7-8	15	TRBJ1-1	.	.	CASSQGVPAVAEAFF	TGTGCCAGCAGCCAAGGAGTCCCGGCGGTCGCTGAAGCTTTCTTT
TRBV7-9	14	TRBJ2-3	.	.	CASSSLESTDTQYF	TGTGCCAGCAGCTCGTTGGAGTCCACAGATACGCAGTATTTT
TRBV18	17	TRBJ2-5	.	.	CASSHPVFRVPLETQYF	TGTGCCAGCTCACATCCAGTGTTCAGGGTGCCGTTAGAGACCCAGTACTTC
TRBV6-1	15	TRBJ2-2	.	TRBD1	CASRKGAANTGELFF	TGTGCCAGCCGCAAGGGGGCGGCGAACACCGGGGAGCTGTTTTTT
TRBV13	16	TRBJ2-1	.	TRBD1	CASSLGPGQTYNEQFF	TGTGCCAGCAGCTTAGGACCGGGACAGACCTACAATGAGCAGTTCTTC
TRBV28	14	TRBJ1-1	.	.	CASSLSGANTEAFF	TGTGCCAGCAGTTTATCAGGGGCTAACACTGAAGCTTTCTTT
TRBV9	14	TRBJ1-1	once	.	CASSVEAGNTEAFF	TGTGCCAGCAGCGTAGAGGCAGGGAACACTGAAGCTTTCTTT
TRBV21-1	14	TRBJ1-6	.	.	CARLTQGRNSPLHF	TGTGCCAGGCTAACACAGGGGAGGAATTCACCCCTCCACTTT
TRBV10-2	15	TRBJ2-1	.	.	CASTEPRGIDNEQFF	TGCGCCAGCACCGAACCACGGGGAATTGACAATGAGCAGTTCTTC
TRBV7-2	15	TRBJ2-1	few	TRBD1	CASSLATGGHNEQFF	TGTGCCAGCAGCTTAGCGACAGGGGGGCACAATGAGCAGTTCTTC
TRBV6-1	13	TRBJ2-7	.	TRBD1	CASSLPGGYEQYF	TGTGCCAGCAGTCTGCCAGGGGGCTACGAGCAGTACTTC
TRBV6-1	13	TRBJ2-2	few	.	CASSGPYTGELFF	TGTGCCAGCAGTGGTCCATACACCGGGGAGCTGTTTTTT
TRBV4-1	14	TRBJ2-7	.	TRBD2	CASSPVSGGYEQYF	TGCGCCAGCAGCCCGGTAAGCGGGGGGTACGAGCAGTACTTC
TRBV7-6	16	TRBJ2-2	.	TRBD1	CASSPGTGVRTGELFF	TGTGCCAGCAGCCCTGGGACAGGGGTAAGAACCGGGGAGCTGTTTTTT
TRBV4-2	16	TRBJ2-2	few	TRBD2	CASSQAAGGWTGELFF	TGTGCCAGCAGCCAAGCGGCGGGGGGGTGGACCGGGGAGCTGTTTTTT
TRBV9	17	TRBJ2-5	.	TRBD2	CASSVAGGGHMGETQYF	TGTGCCAGCAGCGTAGCGGGAGGCGGGCACATGGGAGAGACCCAGTACTTC
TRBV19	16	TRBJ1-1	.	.	CASKSAGVIRDTEAFF	TGTGCCAGTAAGTCGGCGGGGGTAATTAGAGACACTGAAGCTTTCTTT
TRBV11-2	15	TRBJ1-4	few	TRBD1	CASSTLWEDRTKLFF	TGTGCCAGCAGCACACTGTGGGAGGACAGGACTAAACTGTTTTTT
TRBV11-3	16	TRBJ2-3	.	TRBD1	CASSMETGAPTDTQYF	TGTGCCAGCAGCATGGAGACAGGGGCGCCGACAGATACGCAGTATTTT
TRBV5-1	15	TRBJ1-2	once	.	CASSGSGTGHYGYTF	TGCGCCAGCAGCGGGTCAGGTACAGGTCACTATGGCTACACCTTC
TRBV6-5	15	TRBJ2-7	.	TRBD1	CASSPYRGESYEQYF	TGTGCCAGCAGTCCATACAGGGGGGAATCCTACGAGCAGTACTTC
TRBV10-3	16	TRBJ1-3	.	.	CAISESTGFSGNTIYF	TGTGCCATCAGTGAGTCGACGGGTTTCTCTGGAAACACCATATATTTT
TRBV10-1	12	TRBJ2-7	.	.	CASSPGWDEQYF	TGCGCCAGCAGCCCGGGTTGGGACGAGCAGTACTTC
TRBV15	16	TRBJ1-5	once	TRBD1	CATSEGDRGQGQPQHF	TGTGCCACCAGCGAAGGAGACAGGGGGCAAGGTCAGCCCCAGCATTTT
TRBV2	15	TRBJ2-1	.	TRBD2	CASSEHRGGNNEQFF	TGTGCCAGCAGTGAACACCGGGGGGGGAACAATGAGCAGTTCTTC
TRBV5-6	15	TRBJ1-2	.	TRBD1	CASSLLQGAGYGYTF	TGTGCCAGCAGCTTGCTACAGGGGGCTGGCTATGGCTACACCTTC
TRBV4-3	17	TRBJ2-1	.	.	CASSSRDPYLSYNEQFF	TGCGCCAGCAGCTCCCGTGATCCCTACCTCTCCTACAATGAGCAGTTCTTC
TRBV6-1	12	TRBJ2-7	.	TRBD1	CASRTGGYEQYF	TGTGCCAGCAGGACAGGGGGCTACGAGCAGTACTTC
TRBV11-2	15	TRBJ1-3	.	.	CASSRNRVSGNTIYF	TGTGCCAGCAGCCGGAACAGGGTCTCTGGAAACACCATATATTTT
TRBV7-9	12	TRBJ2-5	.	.	CASLGVGETQYF	TGTGCCAGCTTAGGAGTGGGAGAGACCCAGTACTTC
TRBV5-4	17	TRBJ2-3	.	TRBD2	CASSLAGGAGGTDTQYF	TGTGCCAGCAGCTTGGCCGGGGGAGCGGGGGGCACAGATACGCAGTATTTT
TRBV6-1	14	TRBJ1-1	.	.	CASSSPRRYTEAFF	TGTGCCAGCAGTTCCCCCCGCAGGTACACTGAAGCTTTCTTT
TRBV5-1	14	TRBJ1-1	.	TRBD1	CASSAGQGGTEAFF	TGCGCCAGCAGCGCCGGACAGGGGGGGACTGAAGCTTTCTTT
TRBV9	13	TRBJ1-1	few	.	CASSARDSTEAFF	TGTGCCAGCAGCGCCAGGGATTCCACTGAAGCTTTCTTT
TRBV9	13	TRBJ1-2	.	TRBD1	CASSAGQPHGYTF	TGTGCCAGCAGCGCGGGACAGCCGCATGGCTACACCTTC
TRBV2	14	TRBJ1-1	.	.	CASLRGDWNTEAFF	TGTGCCTCACTCCGGGGAGACTGGAACACTGAAGCTTTCTTT